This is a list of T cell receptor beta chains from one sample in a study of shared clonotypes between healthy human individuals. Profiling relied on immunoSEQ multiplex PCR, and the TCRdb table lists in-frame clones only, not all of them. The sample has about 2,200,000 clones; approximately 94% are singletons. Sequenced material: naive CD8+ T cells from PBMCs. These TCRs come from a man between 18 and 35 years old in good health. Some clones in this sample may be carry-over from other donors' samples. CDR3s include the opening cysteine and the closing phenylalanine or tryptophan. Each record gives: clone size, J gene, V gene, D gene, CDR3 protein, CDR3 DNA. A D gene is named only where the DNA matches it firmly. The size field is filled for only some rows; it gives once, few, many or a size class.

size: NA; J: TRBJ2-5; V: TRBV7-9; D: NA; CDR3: CASSDGLQETQYF; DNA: TGTGCCAGCAGCGACGGGTTGCAAGAGACCCAGTACTTC
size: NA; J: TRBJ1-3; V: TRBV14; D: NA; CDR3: CASSQWTDLTIYF; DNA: TGTGCCAGCAGCCAGTGGACGGACTTAACCATATATTTT
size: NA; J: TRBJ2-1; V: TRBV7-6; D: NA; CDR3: CASSLEAWPQFF; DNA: TGTGCCAGCAGCTTAGAAGCATGGCCGCAGTTCTTC
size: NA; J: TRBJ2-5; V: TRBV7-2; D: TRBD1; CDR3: CASSSPGRQGRETQYF; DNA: TGTGCCAGCAGCTCCCCAGGCAGACAGGGGAGGGAGACCCAGTACTTC
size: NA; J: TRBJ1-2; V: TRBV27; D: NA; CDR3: CASSPTLADSYTF; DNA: TGTGCCAGCAGTCCCACGTTGGCCGACAGCTACACCTTC
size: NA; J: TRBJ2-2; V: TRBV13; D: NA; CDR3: CASSLRSGWTGELFF; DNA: TGTGCCAGCAGCTTAAGGTCCGGGTGGACCGGGGAGCTGTTTTTT
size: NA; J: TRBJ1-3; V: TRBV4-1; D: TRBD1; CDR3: CASSQDRQGTTQAGNTIYF; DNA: TGCGCCAGCAGCCAAGATCGACAGGGGACTACGCAGGCTGGAAACACCATATATTTT
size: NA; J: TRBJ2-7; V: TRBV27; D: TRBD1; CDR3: CASSFSPGTGTYEQYF; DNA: TGTGCCAGCAGTTTTTCGCCCGGGACAGGAACCTACGAGCAGTACTTC
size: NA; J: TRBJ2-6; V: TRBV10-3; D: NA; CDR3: CAISEWGRGSPGANVLTF; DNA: TGTGCCATCAGTGAGTGGGGTCGGGGGTCTCCTGGGGCCAACGTCCTGACTTTC
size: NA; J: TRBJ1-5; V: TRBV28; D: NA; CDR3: CASSFDSSTDQPQHF; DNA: TGTGCCAGCAGTTTTGACAGCTCTACCGATCAGCCCCAGCATTTT
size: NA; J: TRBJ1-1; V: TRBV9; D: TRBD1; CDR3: CASSATGGNTEAFF; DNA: TGTGCCAGCAGCGCGACAGGGGGGAACACTGAAGCTTTCTTT
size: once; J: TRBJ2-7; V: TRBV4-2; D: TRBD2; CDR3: CASSQDRSSGNEQYF; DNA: TGTGCCAGCAGCCAAGATAGGTCTAGCGGGAACGAGCAGTACTTC
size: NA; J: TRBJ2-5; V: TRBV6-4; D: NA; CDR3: CASSVVSQETQYF; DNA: TGTGCCAGCAGTGTTGTCAGTCAAGAGACCCAGTACTTC
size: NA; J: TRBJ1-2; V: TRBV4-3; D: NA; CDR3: CASSQAQNINYGYTF; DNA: TGCGCCAGCAGCCAAGCACAGAATATTAACTATGGCTACACCTTC
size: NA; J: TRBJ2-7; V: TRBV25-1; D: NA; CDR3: CASSDSGEQYF; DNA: TGTGCCAGCAGTGATTCTGGAGAGCAGTACTTC
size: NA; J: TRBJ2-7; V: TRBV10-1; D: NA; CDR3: CASSELPHEQYF; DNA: TGCGCCAGCAGTGAGCTGCCCCACGAGCAGTACTTC
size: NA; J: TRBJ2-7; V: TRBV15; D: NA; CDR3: CATSRDLRHITYEQYF; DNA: TGTGCCACCAGCAGAGATCTGAGACACATTACCTACGAGCAGTACTTC
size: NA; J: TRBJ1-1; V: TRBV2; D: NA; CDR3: CASSELPGVPRGTEAFF; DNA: TGTGCCAGCAGTGAACTCCCAGGGGTCCCACGAGGCACTGAAGCTTTCTTT
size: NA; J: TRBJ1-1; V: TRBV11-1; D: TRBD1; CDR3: CASSLIGTGPVTEAFF; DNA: TGTGCCAGCAGCTTAATAGGGACAGGGCCTGTCACTGAAGCTTTCTTT
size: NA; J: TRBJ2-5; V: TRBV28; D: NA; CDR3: CASRPGRETQYF; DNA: TGTGCCAGCAGGCCCGGTCGGGAGACCCAGTACTTC
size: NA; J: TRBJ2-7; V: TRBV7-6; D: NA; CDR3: CASSLGGGAYEQYF; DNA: TGTGCCAGCAGCCTAGGTGGGGGAGCCTACGAGCAGTACTTC
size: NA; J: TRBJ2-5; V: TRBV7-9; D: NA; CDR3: CASSLAAGQETQYF; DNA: TGTGCCAGCAGCTTAGCCGCGGGGCAAGAGACCCAGTACTTC
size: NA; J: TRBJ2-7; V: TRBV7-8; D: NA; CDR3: CASSRRRESEQYF; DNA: TGTGCCTCGTCCCGGAGGAGGGAAAGCGAGCAGTACTTC
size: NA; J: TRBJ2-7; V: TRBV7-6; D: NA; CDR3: CASSPFGGFSYEQYF; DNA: TGTGCCAGCAGCCCTTTTGGGGGCTTCTCCTACGAGCAGTACTTC
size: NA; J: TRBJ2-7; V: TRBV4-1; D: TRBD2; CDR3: CASSQGPGGRDEQYF; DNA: TGCGCCAGCAGCCAAGGTCCGGGCGGGAGGGACGAGCAGTACTTC
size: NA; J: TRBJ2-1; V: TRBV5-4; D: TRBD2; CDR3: CASSYIGLALTYNEQFF; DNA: TGTGCCAGCAGCTACATAGGACTAGCGCTAACCTACAATGAGCAGTTCTTC
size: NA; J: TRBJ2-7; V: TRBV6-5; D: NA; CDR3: CASSYLGVLGEQYF; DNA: TGTGCCAGCAGTTACTTGGGGGTGCTAGGCGAGCAGTACTTC
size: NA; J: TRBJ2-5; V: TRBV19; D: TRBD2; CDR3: CASSILAGETQYF; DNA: TGTGCCAGTAGTATCCTAGCGGGAGAGACCCAGTACTTC
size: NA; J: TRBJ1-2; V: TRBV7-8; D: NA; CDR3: CASSRTVGNYGYTF; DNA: TGTGCCAGCAGTCGGACCGTTGGTAACTATGGCTACACCTTC
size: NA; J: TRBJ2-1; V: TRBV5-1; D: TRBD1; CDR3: CASSFRPTGTGYNEQFF; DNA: TGCGCCAGCAGTTTCCGCCCAACCGGGACAGGGTACAATGAGCAGTTCTTC
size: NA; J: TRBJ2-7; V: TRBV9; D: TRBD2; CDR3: CASSVSRTSGVHEQYF; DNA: TGTGCCAGCAGCGTATCCCGGACTAGCGGCGTGCACGAGCAGTACTTC
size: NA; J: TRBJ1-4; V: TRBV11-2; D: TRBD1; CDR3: CASRLTGGWDEKLFF; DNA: TGTGCCAGCAGACTAACAGGGGGTTGGGATGAAAAACTGTTTTTT
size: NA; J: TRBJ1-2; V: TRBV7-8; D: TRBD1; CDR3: CASSPRTGTGGRDGYTF; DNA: TGTGCCAGCAGCCCAAGAACCGGGACAGGGGGAAGGGACGGCTACACCTTC
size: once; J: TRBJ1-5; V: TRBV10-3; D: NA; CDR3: CAISESGGGNQPQHF; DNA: TGTGCCATCAGTGAGTCGGGGGGTGGCAATCAGCCCCAGCATTTT
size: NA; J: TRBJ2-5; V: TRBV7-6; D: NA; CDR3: CASSLVFREKETQYF; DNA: TGTGCCAGCAGCTTAGTCTTCAGGGAAAAAGAGACCCAGTACTTC
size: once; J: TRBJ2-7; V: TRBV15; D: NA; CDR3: CATSRGRAGEQYF; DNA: TGTGCCACCAGCAGAGGCAGGGCGGGGGAGCAGTACTTC
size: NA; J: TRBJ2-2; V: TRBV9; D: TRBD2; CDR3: CASSVRTSGRVSNTGELFF; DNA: TGTGCCAGCAGCGTAAGGACTAGCGGGAGAGTTTCGAACACCGGGGAGCTGTTTTTT
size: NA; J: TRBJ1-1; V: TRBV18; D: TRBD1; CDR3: CASSPLRTGQFTEAFF; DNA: TGTGCCAGCTCACCCCTTCGGACAGGGCAGTTCACTGAAGCTTTCTTT
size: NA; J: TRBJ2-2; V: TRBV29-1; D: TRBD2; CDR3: CSAASGRADGELFF; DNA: TGCAGCGCCGCTAGCGGGAGGGCGGACGGGGAGCTGTTTTTT
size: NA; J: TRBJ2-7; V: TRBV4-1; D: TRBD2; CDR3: CASSQEGRLAGLNEQYF; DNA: TGCGCCAGCAGCCAAGAGGGGAGACTAGCGGGACTGAACGAGCAGTACTTC
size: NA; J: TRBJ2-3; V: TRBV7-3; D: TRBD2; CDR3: CASSLGAGGSDTQYF; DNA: TGTGCCAGCAGCTTAGGAGCGGGAGGGTCGGATACGCAGTATTTT
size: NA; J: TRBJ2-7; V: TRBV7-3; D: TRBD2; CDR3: CASSRTSASYEQYF; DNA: TGTGCCAGCAGTCGGACTAGCGCCTCCTACGAGCAGTACTTC
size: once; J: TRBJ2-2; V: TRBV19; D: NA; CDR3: CASSIRQERTGELFF; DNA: TGTGCCAGTAGTATACGGCAGGAGAGGACCGGGGAGCTGTTTTTT
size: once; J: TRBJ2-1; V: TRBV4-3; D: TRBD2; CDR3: CASSQDPSGSSYNEQFF; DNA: TGCGCCAGCAGCCAAGACCCTAGCGGGAGCTCCTACAATGAGCAGTTCTTC
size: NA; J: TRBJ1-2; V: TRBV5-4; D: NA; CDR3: CASRADYPGYTF; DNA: TGTGCCAGCAGGGCCGATTATCCTGGCTACACCTTC
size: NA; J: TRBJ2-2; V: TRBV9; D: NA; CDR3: CASSTLDREGAGELFF; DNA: TGTGCCAGCAGCACCTTGGACAGGGAGGGAGCCGGGGAGCTGTTTTTT
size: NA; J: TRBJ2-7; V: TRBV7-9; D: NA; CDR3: CASSLSQGPSYEQYF; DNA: TGTGCCAGCAGCTTATCACAGGGCCCCTCCTACGAGCAGTACTTC
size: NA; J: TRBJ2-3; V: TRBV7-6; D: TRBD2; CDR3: CASSSLKGGGRVTDTQYF; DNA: TGTGCCAGCAGCTCCCTCAAAGGGGGCGGGAGGGTCACAGATACGCAGTATTTT
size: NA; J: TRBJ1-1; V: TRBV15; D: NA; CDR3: CATSRRDNGFSEAFF; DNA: TGTGCCACCAGCAGAAGGGATAATGGATTCTCTGAAGCTTTCTTT
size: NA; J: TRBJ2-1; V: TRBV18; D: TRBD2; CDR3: CASYLAGAYNEQFF; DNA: TGTGCCAGCTACCTAGCGGGGGCCTACAATGAGCAGTTCTTC
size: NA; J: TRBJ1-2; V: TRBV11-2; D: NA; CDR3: CASSRALPNYGYTF; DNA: TGTGCCAGCAGCCGCGCGCTACCTAACTATGGCTACACCTTC
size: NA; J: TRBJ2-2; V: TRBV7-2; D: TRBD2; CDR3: CASSLIRTTGLAGVGELFF; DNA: TGTGCCAGCAGCTTAATTCGGACAACGGGACTAGCGGGAGTCGGGGAGCTGTTTTTT
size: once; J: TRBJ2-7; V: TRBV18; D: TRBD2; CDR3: CASSPRGYEQYF; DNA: TGTGCCAGCTCACCGCGGGGGTACGAGCAGTACTTC
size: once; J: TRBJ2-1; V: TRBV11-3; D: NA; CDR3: CASSVGTTLYNEQFF; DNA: TGTGCCAGCAGCGTTGGGACAACTCTTTACAATGAGCAGTTCTTC
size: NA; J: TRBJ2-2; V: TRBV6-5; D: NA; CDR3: CASSITGAWAGELFF; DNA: TGTGCCAGCAGCATCACCGGGGCTTGGGCGGGGGAGCTGTTTTTT